This T cell receptor beta chain was captured in a study of blood T cell repertoires in COVID-19. The wider study: Whether acute or convalescent, the COVID-19 samples came from the United States, Italy and Spain. PBMCs, B-cell-depleted T cells, or T cells provided the cDNA or gDNA that made up the material.

This clone was detected only once. The V and J ends lost 5 bases and 6 bases respectively, with 16 bases between them. CDR1 is LNHDA and CDR2 is SQIVND in the germline V gene (reference sequence). The CDR3 runs to 15 residues. As handled by the study authors: Amplifying reference gene primers gave estimates of nucleated cell counts. Clones were read by immunoSEQ multiplex PCR, and TCRdb kept only the in-frame ones, dropping some. V and J calls and clone size are given by that table; D and trimming were obtained from the DNA. In the table there are 85,000 to 100,000 clones, about 90% of which are singletons.

Input material: peripheral blood. The chain recombines TRBV19 with TRBJ2-2; D is perhaps TRBD2 (6 bases). This TCR derives from a man aged 50 or older with COVID-19, enrolled during active disease. The CDR3 DNA reads TGTGCCAGTAGTTCAGACCGGGACTTCGCCGGGGAGCTGTTTTTT. Protein product: CASSSDRDFAGELFF.